These T cell receptor beta chains were read from a single sample in a study of T cell changes during pregnancy in multiple sclerosis. Sequencing used immunoSEQ multiplex PCR; TCRdb keeps in-frame clones, though not all of them. Of 20,000 to 25,000 clones listed, under 95% are singletons. The material was CD4+ T cells from peripheral blood mononuclear cells, obtained in the third trimester of pregnancy. The receptors were gathered from a female donor with multiple sclerosis, enrolled in a pregnancy study. CDR3s include the opening cysteine and the closing phenylalanine or tryptophan. Fields, in order: clone size, D gene, J gene, V gene, CDR3 protein, CDR3 DNA. The D gene is left open where the match is weak. Size is stated for part of the rows, as once, few or many counts, or as a class when the clone is expanded.

clone_size: -
d_call: -
j_call: TRBJ2-6
v_call: TRBV11-2
cdr3_aa: CASSSEGLWANVLTF
cdr3_nt: TGTGCCAGCAGCTCGGAGGGGCTCTGGGCCAACGTCCTGACTTTC

clone_size: -
d_call: TRBD2
j_call: TRBJ2-3
v_call: TRBV29-1
cdr3_aa: CSASPSGGTDTQYF
cdr3_nt: TGCAGCGCCTCACCTAGCGGGGGAACAGATACGCAGTATTTT

clone_size: -
d_call: -
j_call: TRBJ1-3
v_call: TRBV30
cdr3_aa: CAWSMNGRNTIYF
cdr3_nt: TGTGCCTGGAGTATGAACGGTAGAAACACCATATATTTT

clone_size: -
d_call: -
j_call: TRBJ2-1
v_call: TRBV9
cdr3_aa: CASSVGGTGNEQFF
cdr3_nt: TGTGCCAGCAGCGTAGGAGGAACTGGTAATGAGCAGTTCTTC

clone_size: -
d_call: -
j_call: TRBJ2-7
v_call: TRBV6-1
cdr3_aa: CASSGDKDEQYF
cdr3_nt: TGTGCCAGCAGTGGCGACAAGGACGAGCAGTACTTC

clone_size: -
d_call: -
j_call: TRBJ1-2
v_call: TRBV7-9
cdr3_aa: CASSIVTQNYGYTF
cdr3_nt: TGTGCCAGCAGCATAGTCACACAGAACTATGGCTACACCTTC

clone_size: -
d_call: -
j_call: TRBJ1-4
v_call: TRBV14
cdr3_aa: CASSPRVREKLFF
cdr3_nt: TGTGCCAGCAGCCCGAGGGTCCGGGAAAAACTGTTTTTT

clone_size: -
d_call: TRBD1
j_call: TRBJ1-2
v_call: TRBV7-2
cdr3_aa: CASSADRWSYGYTF
cdr3_nt: TGTGCCAGCAGCGCGGACAGGTGGAGCTATGGCTACACCTTC

clone_size: -
d_call: -
j_call: TRBJ1-2
v_call: TRBV7-2
cdr3_aa: CASSLEAAWAGYTF
cdr3_nt: TGTGCCAGCAGCTTAGAGGCAGCTTGGGCTGGCTACACCTTC

clone_size: -
d_call: TRBD2
j_call: TRBJ2-2
v_call: TRBV7-3
cdr3_aa: CASSSSGGGAGTGELFF
cdr3_nt: TGTGCCAGCAGCTCCTCTGGCGGGGGGGCCGGGACCGGGGAGCTGTTTTTT

clone_size: -
d_call: TRBD2
j_call: TRBJ2-7
v_call: TRBV7-2
cdr3_aa: CASSFMGLAGPPLGYF
cdr3_nt: TGTGCCAGCAGCTTCATGGGACTAGCGGGGCCCCCTCTAGGGTACTTC

clone_size: once
d_call: TRBD2
j_call: TRBJ2-7
v_call: TRBV4-1
cdr3_aa: CASSQGRGAPFSSYEQYF
cdr3_nt: TGCGCCAGCAGCCAAGGGCGGGGGGCTCCCTTTAGCTCCTACGAGCAGTACTTC

clone_size: -
d_call: TRBD1
j_call: TRBJ2-3
v_call: TRBV28
cdr3_aa: CASSFGGQGTDTQYF
cdr3_nt: TGTGCCAGCAGTTTTGGGGGACAGGGCACAGATACGCAGTATTTT

clone_size: -
d_call: -
j_call: TRBJ2-7
v_call: TRBV11-2
cdr3_aa: CASSLVRTVNEVYEQYF
cdr3_nt: TGTGCCAGCAGCTTAGTTAGGACAGTAAACGAAGTCTACGAGCAGTACTTC

clone_size: -
d_call: TRBD2
j_call: TRBJ2-3
v_call: TRBV19
cdr3_aa: CASRRGAGGTDTQYF
cdr3_nt: TGTGCCAGTCGCCGGGGAGCGGGGGGCACAGATACGCAGTATTTT

clone_size: -
d_call: -
j_call: TRBJ1-2
v_call: TRBV5-1
cdr3_aa: CASSFDSGAYGYTF
cdr3_nt: TGCGCCAGCAGCTTTGACAGTGGAGCCTATGGCTACACCTTC

clone_size: -
d_call: TRBD2
j_call: TRBJ2-2
v_call: TRBV6-5
cdr3_aa: CASSSPGGGATGELFF
cdr3_nt: TGTGCCAGCAGTTCCCCTGGCGGGGGGGCCACCGGGGAGCTGTTTTTT

clone_size: -
d_call: TRBD2
j_call: TRBJ2-3
v_call: TRBV4-1
cdr3_aa: CASSPGLAGGGTDTQYF
cdr3_nt: TGCGCCAGCAGCCCGGGACTAGCGGGGGGCGGCACAGATACGCAGTATTTT

clone_size: once
d_call: -
j_call: TRBJ1-1
v_call: TRBV27
cdr3_aa: CASSLDRNTEAFF
cdr3_nt: TGTGCCAGCAGTTTAGACAGGAACACTGAAGCTTTCTTT

clone_size: -
d_call: -
j_call: TRBJ2-1
v_call: TRBV27
cdr3_aa: CASSPLAISGYSMFF
cdr3_nt: TGTGCCAGCAGTCCTTTAGCGATAAGCGGGTATAGTATGTTCTTC